The source of this T cell receptor (beta chain) is a study of vaccination effects on CD4 cells after COVID-19. Deletions cut 2 bases from V and 8 bases from J, with 12 bases between. CDR1 is MNHEY, CDR2 SVGEGT, per germline. This CDR3 has 13 amino acids. Before sequencing, viral peptide pools were used by the ViraFEST assay to expand antigen-specific CD4+ T cells. CD4+ T cells were isolated after nine to ten days of culture. Negative nucleocapsid antibody tests before and after vaccination confirmed no previous SARS-CoV-2 infection. On day 3 and again on day 7, half the medium was replaced with IL-2 medium. This clone occurred once. Its antigen is not known. Repertoires were generated with immunoSEQ multiplex PCR, while TCRdb's copy carries only in-frame clones and drops some. The profile shows approximately 20,000 clones, roughly two thirds of them singletons.

The TCR originated in a human donor who received a COVID-19 vaccine. The specimen was CD4+ T cells from PBMCs cultured with HCoV-NL63 spike peptides, collected before COVID-19 vaccination. The chain combines TRBV6-2 or TRBV6-3 with TRBJ1-2; D possibly corresponds to TRBD1 (6 bases). The CDR3 protein is CASSYPLGGGYTF. In DNA form, the CDR3 reads TGTGCCAGCAGTTACCCCTTGGGGGGCGGCTACACCTTC.